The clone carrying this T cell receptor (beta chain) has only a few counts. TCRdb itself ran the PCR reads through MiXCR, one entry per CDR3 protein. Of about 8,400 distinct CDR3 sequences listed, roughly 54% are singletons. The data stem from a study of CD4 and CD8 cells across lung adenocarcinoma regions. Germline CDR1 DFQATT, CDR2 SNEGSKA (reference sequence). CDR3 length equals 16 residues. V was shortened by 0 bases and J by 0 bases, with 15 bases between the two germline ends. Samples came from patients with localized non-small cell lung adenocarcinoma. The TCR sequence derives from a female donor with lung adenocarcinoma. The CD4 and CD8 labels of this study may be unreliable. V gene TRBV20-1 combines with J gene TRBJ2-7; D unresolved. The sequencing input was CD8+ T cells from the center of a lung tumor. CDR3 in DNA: TGCAGTGCTAGAGATCATTGGGCGGCTAACTCCTACGAGCAGTACTTC. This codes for CSARDHWAANSYEQYF.